The 26 T cell receptor beta chains given below trace back to one sample, sequenced in a study of blood T cell repertoires in COVID-19. Assay used: immunoSEQ multiplex PCR; TCRdb lists only in-frame clones, some missing. The table has 300,000 or so clones, around 84% seen once. The sequencing sample was made of peripheral blood. These receptors all stem from an older man with acute or convalescent COVID-19.

The genes are TRBV20-1 and TRBJ2-1; D may be TRBD2 (5 bases). The CDR3 has 13 amino acids. Germline V gene lookup returns CDR1 DFQATT and CDR2 SNEGSKA (reference sequence). Trimming removed 6 bases at V and 6 bases at J, with 15 bases between. CDR3 bases: TGCAGTGCGAGTGCGAGCGGCTTCAATGAGCAGTTCTTC. Translated: CSASASGFNEQFF.

The chain recombines TRBV6-5 with TRBJ1-4, with 7 nucleotides matching TRBD1. Per germline, CDR1 MNHEY and CDR2 SVGAGI. The junction had 4 bases not matched to a gene; V was cut back by 2 bases and J by 4 bases. The CDR3 covers 15 residues. The CDR3 sequence is CASSYAGQYNEKLFF. The DNA of the CDR3 is TGTGCCAGCAGTTACGCGGGACAGTATAATGAAAAACTGTTTTTT.

The V call is TRBV24-1, the J call TRBJ1-5; TRBD1 aligns across 7 bases. V dropped 4 bases and J dropped 2; count of bases not matched to a gene: 7. The CDR3 has 16 residues. Germline values: CDR1 KGHDR, CDR2 SFDVKD. The CDR3, as DNA: TGTGCCACCAGTGAAGGTGGCAGGGGGGGCAATCAGCCCCAGCATTTT. It encodes CATSEGGRGGNQPQHF.

V and J are TRBV29-1 and TRBJ2-3, with D possibly TRBD2 on 5 matching bases. Germline-derived CDR1 and CDR2 are SQVTM and ANQGSEA. The CDR3 contains 12 residues. Trimming cost V 5 bases and J 6 bases, with 12 bases left between them. CDR3 in DNA: TGCAGCGTTCGTGAGGGAACGGATACGCAGTATTTT. Amino acids: CSVREGTDTQYF.

The chain combines TRBV7-9 with TRBJ1-4, with a tentative D call TRBD1 (6 bases). V lost 5 bases to trimming and J lost 6 bases, with 7 bases between them. CDR1 and CDR2 from the germline V gene are SEHNR and FQNEAQ (reference sequence). The CDR3 is 12 amino acids. The CDR3 nucleotides are TGTGCCAGCAGCCGACAGGATGAAAAACTGTTTTTT. This gives the protein CASSRQDEKLFF.

The J gene is TRBJ2-1, the V gene TRBV24-1, with 10 bases that match TRBD1. The CDR3 runs 14 residues. The germline V gene encodes CDR1 KGHDR and CDR2 SFDVKD. J gave up 9 bases and V 5 bases, and 6 bases lay outside the gene matches. CDR3 coding DNA: TGTGCCACCAGTGCGCCGGGACAGGGGCTTGAGCAGTTCTTC. This codes for CATSAPGQGLEQFF.

The chain couples TRBV28 to TRBJ2-3, with 13 bases matching TRBD2. The CDR3 extends over 20 amino acids. V dropped 4 bases and J dropped 4; count of bases not matched to a gene: 17. Germline values: CDR1 MDHEN, CDR2 SYDVKM. The CDR3 nucleotides read TGTGCCAGCAGTTCATCAACCGGGACTAGCGGGGCAGGCGGCCCAGATACGCAGTATTTT. It codes for CASSSSTGTSGAGGPDTQYF.

The rearrangement links TRBV19 to TRBJ1-5, with TRBD1 matching over 8 bases. There are 13 residues in the CDR3. Trimming took 6 bases from V and 6 from J; bases not matched to a gene: 4. CDR1 and CDR2 (germline): LNHDA, SQIVND (reference sequence). CDR3 sequence reads: CASRRTGFQPQHF. CDR3 coding DNA: TGTGCCAGTAGACGGACAGGGTTTCAGCCCCAGCATTTT.

The V call is TRBV28, the J call TRBJ1-2, with D tentatively TRBD1 (6 bases). The germline V gene has CDR1 MDHEN and CDR2 SYDVKM. With 2 bases removed from V and 8 bases from J, the gap between germline ends came to 9 bases. This CDR3 spans 12 amino acids. The CDR3 loop is CASSLTGIGYTF. CDR3 nucleotide sequence: TGTGCCAGCAGTTTAACAGGGATCGGCTACACCTTC.

The J gene is TRBJ2-4, the V gene TRBV7-2; 10 bases line up with TRBD2. The V gene's germline CDR1 is SGHTA and CDR2 FQGNSA. The ends lost 1 base at V and 0 bases at J; junction bases unmatched: 9. The CDR3 has 19 residues. CDR3 sequence: CASSLGSGLAGVAKNIQYF. Written as DNA, the CDR3 is TGTGCCAGCAGCTTAGGGAGTGGGCTAGCGGGAGTAGCCAAAAACATTCAGTACTTC.

V gene TRBV11-2 combines with J gene TRBJ2-5; D not certain. The germline gives CDR1 SGHAT, CDR2 FQNNGV. The CDR3 loop spans 13 amino acids. The ends were cut back, 2 bases at V and 3 bases at J, with 7 bases in the middle. CDR3 nucleotide sequence: TGTGCCAGCAGCTTAAACAGTAAAGAGACCCAGTACTTC. Translating it yields CASSLNSKETQYF.

The CDR3: CAIGHLAAEQFF. The CDR3 DNA is TGTGCCATCGGCCATCTAGCAGCTGAGCAGTTCTTC. The chain is built from TRBV10-3 and TRBJ2-1; TRBD2 might be the D (5 bases). Trimming took off 8 bases at V and 9 bases at J, with 14 bases between the two ends. The CDR3 length is 12 residues. Germline V gene data show CDR1 as ENHRY and CDR2 as SYGVKD.

This clone has only one observation. V is TRBV30 and J is TRBJ2-7, with D uncertain. Deletions cut 0 bases from V and 1 base from J, with 4 bases between. This CDR3 region has 12 residues. The germline V gene encodes CDR1 GTSNPN and CDR2 SVGIG (reference sequence). The CDR3 nucleotides are TGTGCCTGGAGTGTACAATCCTACGAGCAGTACTTC. This codes for CAWSVQSYEQYF.

V and J are TRBV4-3 and TRBJ1-2; D possibly corresponds to TRBD1 (6 bases). The CDR3 totals 15 residues. The V gene lost 1 base and the J gene lost 4 bases, with 13 bases spanning the gap. Germline V gene lookup returns CDR1 LGHNA and CDR2 YSLEER. CDR3 nucleotide sequence: TGCGCCAGCAGCCAAGGCTCTGGGGGCGCCTATGGCTACACCTTC. This codes for CASSQGSGGAYGYTF.

The rearrangement joins TRBV7-9 to TRBJ1-6; D not certain. The germline CDR1 and CDR2 sequences are SEHNR and FQNEAQ (reference sequence). Trimming stripped 4 bases from V and 7 bases from J, with 8 bases between. This CDR3 has 13 amino acids. CDR3 sequence: CASSYTENSPLHF. In nucleotides, the CDR3 is TGTGCCAGCAGCTATACAGAGAATTCACCCCTCCACTTT.

The chain has TRBV5-5 and TRBJ1-2; maybe TRBD1 (5 bases). Germline V gene lookup returns CDR1 SGHKS and CDR2 YYEKEE (reference sequence). This CDR3 has 15 residues. Trimming stripped 0 bases from V and 1 base from J, with 10 bases between. The DNA for the CDR3 is TGTGCCAGCAGCTTGGCCACAGGAATTAACTATGGCTACACCTTC. This gives the protein CASSLATGINYGYTF.

The chain joins TRBV7-2 to TRBJ1-6, with 7 bases lining up with TRBD1. The V gene end was trimmed by 6 bases and the J gene end by 8 bases; junction bases not matched to a gene: 1. Germline V gene lookup returns CDR1 SGHTA and CDR2 FQGNSA. The CDR3 length is 12 residues. The CDR3 DNA reads TGTGCCAGCAGTACAGGGGATTCACCCCTCCACTTT. It is translated as CASSTGDSPLHF.

The chain couples TRBV4-1 to TRBJ1-2; possibly TRBD1 for D (5 bases). This CDR3 comprises 15 residues. Germline loops: CDR1 MGHRA, CDR2 YSYEKL. Trimming removed 0 bases from V and 4 bases from J, with 12 bases in between. CDR3 region: CASSQDFAGPYGYTF. CDR3 in DNA: TGCGCCAGCAGCCAAGATTTTGCAGGGCCCTATGGCTACACCTTC.

The CDR3: CASSYGGGDGYTF. The DNA of the CDR3 is TGTGCCAGCAGTTACGGTGGGGGCGATGGCTACACCTTC. The V call is TRBV6-5, the J call TRBJ1-2, with a tentative D call TRBD1 (6 bases). The CDR3 has 13 amino acids. Trimming removed 2 bases at V and 6 bases at J, with 10 bases between. CDR1 and CDR2 from the germline V gene are MNHEY and SVGAGI.

The chain combines TRBV24-1 with TRBJ2-5; D perhaps matches TRBD1 (6 bases). The CDR3 runs to 14 residues. CDR1 and CDR2 (germline): KGHDR, SFDVKD. V dropped 5 bases and J dropped 6 bases, with 15 bases sitting between them. The CDR3 DNA follows: TGTGCCACCAGTGCTACAGGGTCTATGAAGACCCAGTACTTC. Translated, it gives CATSATGSMKTQYF.

J is TRBJ2-2 and V is TRBV7-6; 9 bases map to TRBD1. The CDR3 runs 15 residues. Per germline, CDR1 SGHVS and CDR2 FNYEAQ. V lost 5 bases and J lost 8; bases outside the gene matches: 9. The CDR3: CASSTRDRVAGELFF. The CDR3 DNA follows: TGTGCCAGCAGCACCCGGGACAGGGTTGCGGGGGAGCTGTTTTTT.

The V call is TRBV4-1, the J call TRBJ2-3; 8 bases line up with TRBD2. The ends lost 0 bases at V and 5 bases at J; junction bases unmatched: 7. CDR1 is MGHRA, CDR2 YSYEKL, per germline. This CDR3 comprises 16 residues. CDR3 region: CASSQDLGGGRDTQYF. CDR3 nucleotide sequence: TGCGCCAGCAGCCAAGATCTCGGCGGGGGGCGAGATACGCAGTATTTT.

The chain has TRBV6-2 or TRBV6-3 and TRBJ2-7; D is uncertain. CDR3 length: 17 residues. V gave up 0 bases and J gave up 2 bases, with 17 bases separating them. Germline V gene sequence: CDR1 MNHEY, CDR2 SVGEGT. CDR3 nucleotide sequence: TGTGCCAGCAGTTACTCGTATAGTAGTAGTGAGACCTACGAGCAGTACTTC. Translated, it gives CASSYSYSSSETYEQYF.

This clone came up a few times. The V gene is TRBV12-3 or TRBV12-4, the J gene TRBJ1-6, with TRBD1 matching 7 bases. The CDR3 has 13 amino acids. V shed 6 bases, J shed 10 bases, and the junction held 6 bases outside the gene matches. The CDR3 coding sequence is TGTGCCAGCAGACAGGGGCTAGGGTCACCCCTCCACTTT. It yields the protein CASRQGLGSPLHF.

The chain couples TRBV7-2 to TRBJ2-5, with TRBD2 matching 8 bases. In germline, CDR1 is SGHTA, CDR2 FQGNSA. J lost 1 base, V lost 7 bases, and 5 bases had no gene match. CDR3 size: 14 residues. The CDR3: CASTRGGLQETQYF. CDR3 DNA: TGTGCCAGCACTCGGGGGGGGCTCCAAGAGACCCAGTACTTC.

This chain joins TRBV5-1 and TRBJ2-3; weak D call: TRBD1 (6 bases). This CDR3 has 13 amino acids. Trimming took 4 bases from V and 5 from J, leaving 11 bases between them. CDR1 SGHRS and CDR2 YFSETQ come from the germline V gene. CDR3 loop: CASSPRQEDTQYF. The CDR3 DNA reads as TGCGCCAGCAGCCCCCGACAGGAAGATACGCAGTATTTT.